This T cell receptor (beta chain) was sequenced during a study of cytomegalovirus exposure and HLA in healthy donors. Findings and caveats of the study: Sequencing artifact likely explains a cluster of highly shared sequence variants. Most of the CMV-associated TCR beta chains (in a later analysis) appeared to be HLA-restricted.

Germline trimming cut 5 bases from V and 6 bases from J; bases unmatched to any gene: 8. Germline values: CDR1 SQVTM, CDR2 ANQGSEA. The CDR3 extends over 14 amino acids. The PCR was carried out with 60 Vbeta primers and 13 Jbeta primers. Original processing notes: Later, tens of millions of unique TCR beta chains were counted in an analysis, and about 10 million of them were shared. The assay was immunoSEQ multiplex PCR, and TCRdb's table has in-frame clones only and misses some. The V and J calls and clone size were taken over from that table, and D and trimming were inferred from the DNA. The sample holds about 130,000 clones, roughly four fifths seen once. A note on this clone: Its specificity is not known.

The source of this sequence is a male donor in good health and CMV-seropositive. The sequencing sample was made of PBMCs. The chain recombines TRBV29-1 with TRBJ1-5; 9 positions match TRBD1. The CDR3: CSVRGQGEGQPQHF. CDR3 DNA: TGCAGCGTTAGGGGACAGGGAGAGGGTCAGCCCCAGCATTTT.